A single T cell receptor beta chain is shown here with its context. The V and J ends lost 5 bases and 1 base respectively, with 11 bases between them. The germline CDR1 and CDR2 sequences are LNHDA and SQIVND (reference sequence). CDR3 length: 14 residues. The data were taken from a study of T cell changes during pregnancy in multiple sclerosis. The protocol was immunoSEQ multiplex PCR, while the TCRdb copy is restricted to in-frame clones and leaves out a portion. The sample shows 70,000 to 80,000 clones, 90% to 95% of them seen only once. Sequences were derived from peripheral blood, sampled in the third trimester of pregnancy. The chain is built from TRBV19 and TRBJ1-1; a weak D match, TRBD1 (6 bases). The sequence was obtained from a female donor with multiple sclerosis, enrolled in a pregnancy study. The CDR3 sequence: CASSPTGSNTEAFF. The CDR3 DNA is TGTGCCAGTAGTCCGACAGGATCGAACACTGAAGCTTTCTTT. Based on the CDR3 plus reference TRBV19 and TRBJ1-1, the full variable domain is DGGITQSPKYLFRKEGQNVTLSCEQNLNHDAMYWYRQDPGQGLRLIYYSQIVNDFQKGDIAEGYSVSREKKESFPLTVTSAQKNPTAFYLCASSPTGSNTEAFFGQGTRLTVV.